The next 10 T cell receptor beta chains were all read from a single sample in a study of CD8+ T cells in alopecia areata. Stated treatment: oral pan-JAK inhibitor, 5-10 mg twice daily. The authors extracted RNA and reverse transcribed it into cDNA as the sequencing template. Assay used: immunoSEQ multiplex PCR; TCRdb lists only in-frame clones, some missing. This sample has about 210,000 clones, with more than 60% found just once. The sample here was CD4+ T cells sorted from blood, taken at approximately week 45, from a patient treated with tofacitinib. These receptor sequences come from a human donor with alopecia areata.

This chain connects TRBV7-9 to TRBJ1-1, with D maybe TRBD1 (5 bases). CDR1 is SEHNR and CDR2 is FQNEAQ in the germline V gene (reference sequence). V lost 3 bases and J 0 bases, leaving 14 bases between the germline ends. The CDR3 spans 16 residues. The chain's CDR3 is CASSLRGASMNTEAFF. For the CDR3, the DNA is TGTGCCAGCAGCTTGCGAGGGGCCTCTATGAACACTGAAGCTTTCTTT.

The DNA for the CDR3 is TGCAGCTTTCAACCGGGACAGGTTTTTAAATCGTATATGGCCTTCGTGGTCTATGAGCAGTTCTTC. Amino acids: CSFQPGQVFKSYMAFVVYEQFF. The chain combines TRBV29-1 with TRBJ2-1; 8 bases are shared with TRBD1. The CDR3 is 22 amino acids. The trim removed 8 bases at V and 8 bases at J, leaving 38 bases unmatched. From germline, CDR1 is SQVTM and CDR2 ANQGSEA.

This clone appeared a few times. V usage is TRBV29-1 and J usage is TRBJ2-1, with 8 nucleotides matching TRBD2. This CDR3 is built from 12 residues. V was pared by 7 bases and J by 5 bases, with 4 bases of the junction left unmatched. CDR1 and CDR2 (germline): SQVTM, ANQGSEA. CDR3 in amino acids: CSGERGNNEQFF. Written as DNA, the CDR3 is TGCAGCGGCGAGCGGGGGAACAATGAGCAGTTCTTC.

This clone was observed a handful of times. This chain links TRBV9 with TRBJ1-1; 9 bases map to TRBD1. Per germline, CDR1 SGDLS and CDR2 YYNGEE. The CDR3 has 15 residues. Trimming cost V 3 bases and J 4 bases; bases outside gene matches: 7. CDR3 protein: CASSAKQGASTEAFF. Here the CDR3 DNA reads TGTGCCAGCAGCGCTAAACAGGGGGCGTCCACTGAAGCTTTCTTT.

This clone appeared a few times. The J gene is TRBJ1-1, the V gene TRBV5-6; no clear D gene. CDR1 and CDR2 from the germline V gene are SGHDT and YYEEEE. The CDR3 sequence is 14 residues long. The ends were cut back, 0 bases at V and 4 bases at J, with 10 bases in the middle. CDR3: CASSLVTTTTEAFF. The CDR3 DNA sequence: TGTGCCAGCAGCTTGGTGACCACCACCACTGAAGCTTTCTTT.

About this clone itself: Other DNA sequences in the same sample also yield this CDR3. The V call is TRBV29-1, the J call TRBJ2-4, with D maybe TRBD2 (5 bases). The germline CDR1 and CDR2 sequences are SQVTM and ANQGSEA. This CDR3 comprises 13 residues. V was trimmed by 4 bases and J by 1 base, leaving 8 bases between them. The CDR3 reads CSVGGLAKNIQYF. DNA for the CDR3: TGCAGCGTTGGCGGGTTGGCCAAAAACATTCAGTACTTC.

In its sample, this clone was seen a few times. The rearrangement uses TRBV5-1 and TRBJ1-2, with 7 bases aligning to TRBD1. Germline assignment: CDR1 SGHRS and CDR2 YFSETQ. The CDR3 sequence is 16 residues long. Trimming cost V 0 bases and J 4 bases; bases outside gene matches: 9. The CDR3 DNA is TGCGCCAGCAGCTTGGTGGCAGGGGGTCTCTCCTATGGCTACACCTTC. It translates to CASSLVAGGLSYGYTF.

The genes are TRBV23-1 and TRBJ2-1, with 8 bases fitting TRBD2. TRBV23-1 is treated as an ORF (open reading frame) with a function not yet certain. Trimming at V came to 2 bases and at J to 6 bases, leaving 15 bases not matched to a gene. CDR3 length equals 18 residues. This CDR3 is CASSQRRSGGPICNEQFF. CDR3 nucleotide sequence: TGCGCCAGCAGTCAAAGGCGTTCGGGGGGGCCTATTTGCAATGAGCAGTTCTTC.

This clone was recorded a few times. The chain employs TRBV29-1 and TRBJ1-1; the D gene is possibly TRBD1 (5 bases). The CDR3 consists of 10 residues. Looked up from germline, CDR1 is SQVTM and CDR2 is ANQGSEA. V lost 7 bases and J lost 3, with 6 bases in between. CDR3 nucleotide sequence: TGCAGCGGAGGGGACACTGAAGCTTTCTTT. It specifies CSGGDTEAFF.

This sequence joins TRBV29-1 and TRBJ1-5, with D maybe TRBD1 (6 bases). The CDR3 is made up of 13 amino acids. In germline, CDR1 is SQVTM, CDR2 ANQGSEA. Trimming pared 5 bases from V and 4 bases from J, leaving 12 bases between. The CDR3 DNA reads TGCAGCGTTCTACAGGGTAATAATCAGCCCCAGCATTTT. Protein: CSVLQGNNQPQHF.